Listed below are T cell receptor beta chains from one sample, sequenced in a study of blood T cell repertoires in COVID-19. Only in-frame clones appear in the TCRdb table, and some are missing; sequencing was by immunoSEQ multiplex PCR. Found here are about 92,000 clones, over 80% of them singletons; the top ten hold about 1.8%. Input material: peripheral blood. The receptors were gathered from a human donor with active COVID-19. The donor label of this sample is uncertain. The CDR3 runs from the conserved cysteine through the conserved F or W. The D gene is left open where the match is weak. Clone size appears in some rows only: once, few, many, or a class for an expanded clone.

D gene,clone size,V gene,J gene,CDR3 length,CDR3 protein,CDR3 DNA
TRBD1,NA,TRBV10-3,TRBJ1-6,13,CASAQGDNSPLHF,TGTGCCAGCGCGCAGGGGGATAATTCACCCCTCCACTTT
TRBD1,NA,TRBV5-1,TRBJ1-4,14,CASSLQGQREKLFF,TGCGCCAGCAGCTTACAGGGGCAAAGGGAAAAACTGTTTTTT
TRBD2,NA,TRBV18,TRBJ2-3,16,CASSPLAGARTDTQYF,TGTGCCAGCTCACCCCTAGCGGGGGCCCGCACAGATACGCAGTATTTT
NA,once,TRBV20-1,TRBJ1-2,11,CSAPRDYGYTF,TGCAGTGCCCCGAGGGACTATGGCTACACCTTC
NA,NA,TRBV3-1/TRBV3-2,TRBJ2-5,15,CASSQDTSPGETQYF,TGTGCCAGCAGCCAAGATACATCACCGGGGGAGACCCAGTACTTC
NA,few,TRBV5-1,TRBJ2-7,13,CASSFGTRYEQYF,TGCGCCAGCAGCTTCGGGACAAGATACGAGCAGTACTTC
TRBD1,NA,TRBV7-3,TRBJ2-7,16,CASSLTRTGNPYEQYF,TGTGCCAGCAGCTTAACTAGGACAGGGAATCCCTACGAGCAGTACTTC
TRBD1,NA,TRBV6-5,TRBJ1-6,14,CASSIDRGGSPLHF,TGTGCCAGCAGTATAGACAGGGGAGGTTCACCCCTCCACTTT
TRBD1,NA,TRBV29-1,TRBJ1-1,16,CSVVSAPGGLNTEAFF,TGCAGCGTTGTATCTGCTCCAGGGGGTTTGAACACTGAAGCTTTCTTT
NA,once,TRBV24-1,TRBJ2-1,14,CATSDRTGDNEQFF,TGTGCCACCAGTGATCGGACGGGGGACAATGAGCAGTTCTTC
TRBD1,NA,TRBV4-3,TRBJ2-7,16,CASSQDLTGPPYEQYF,TGCGCCAGCAGCCAAGATTTGACAGGGCCCCCCTACGAGCAGTACTTC
TRBD1,NA,TRBV28,TRBJ1-5,15,CASSPRDRGDQPQHF,TGTGCCAGCAGTCCCCGGGACAGGGGAGATCAGCCCCAGCATTTT
NA,NA,TRBV12-3/TRBV12-4,TRBJ1-2,12,CASRPQGGGYTF,TGTGCCAGCAGGCCCCAGGGCGGTGGCTACACCTTC
NA,NA,TRBV7-9,TRBJ1-3,14,CASSPRGIGNTIYF,TGTGCCAGCAGCCCCAGGGGAATTGGAAACACCATATATTTT
NA,NA,TRBV12-3/TRBV12-4,TRBJ2-2,13,CASSFVAAGELFF,TGTGCCAGCAGTTTCGTAGCGGCCGGGGAGCTGTTTTTT
NA,NA,TRBV27,TRBJ1-2,15,CASSLRGHTNYGYTF,TGTGCCAGCAGTTTAAGGGGACACACTAACTATGGCTACACCTTC
NA,NA,TRBV7-3,TRBJ2-3,12,CASSSSTDTQYF,TGTGCCAGCAGCTCATCCACAGATACGCAGTATTTT